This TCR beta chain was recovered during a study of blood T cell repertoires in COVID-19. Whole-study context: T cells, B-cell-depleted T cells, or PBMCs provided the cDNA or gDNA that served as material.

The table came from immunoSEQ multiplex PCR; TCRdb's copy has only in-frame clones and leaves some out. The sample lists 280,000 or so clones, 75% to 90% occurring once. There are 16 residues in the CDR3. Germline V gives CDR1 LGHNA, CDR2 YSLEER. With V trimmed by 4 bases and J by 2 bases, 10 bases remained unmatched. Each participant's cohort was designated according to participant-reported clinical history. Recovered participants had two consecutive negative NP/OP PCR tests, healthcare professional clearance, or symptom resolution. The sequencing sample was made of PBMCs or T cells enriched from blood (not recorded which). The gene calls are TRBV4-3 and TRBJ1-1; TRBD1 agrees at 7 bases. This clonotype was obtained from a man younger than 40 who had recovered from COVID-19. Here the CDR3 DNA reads TGCGCCAGCAGCCTTTGGTCAGGGGGGAGAAACACTGAAGCTTTCTTT. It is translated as CASSLWSGGRNTEAFF.